This TCR beta chain was identified during a study of cytomegalovirus exposure and HLA in healthy donors (dated by TCRdb to the late 2010s). In terms of the full investigation: A later analysis indicated that the 130 or so validation repertoires were generated on the platform also employed for the 600 to 750 repertoires of the first cohort. A separate validation cohort of 90 to 150 different subjects was used in addition to the roughly 720-subject first cohort. The study combined high-throughput TCR immunosequencing, statistical association of individual TCRs with disease status, and machine learning to predict cytomegalovirus infection status. The study was designed to test whether signatures of past pathogen exposure could be identified by cataloging public T cell receptors.

As to this clone: Its recognized antigen is unknown. No base qualities exist here, and no much larger clone lies one base off it.

Separate from the approximately 700-subject first cohort, the validation cohort of 120 subjects was the group to which the donors belonged. Points the paper makes about the study in general: The study gave a list of 150 to 200 TCR beta chains associated with cytomegalovirus. The classifier was reported to diagnose cytomegalovirus status with high specificity and sensitivity in both the original cohort and the validation cohort. It was suggested by the authors that the approach could potentially be generalized to other disease states and immunological phenotypes. The validation cohort had no HLA typing available for a later analysis, so co-occurrence within that cohort was assessed over all 120 repertoires. In a later analysis, TCRs clustered in the first cohort were found to also tend to co-occur in the roughly 120 validation repertoires, with 90% to 95% of cluster scores above 0. Most TCR sequences were seen in very few donors, while some public TCRs were found in many individuals. In vitro tests confirmed that three of the cytomegalovirus-associated TCR beta chains recognize cytomegalovirus antigens.

Libraries were prepared through the immunoSEQ multiplex PCR assay. For the original study's pipeline: A statistical classification framework was built to diagnose cytomegalovirus status from the catalog of TCR beta chain sequences. TCRdb limited this immuneACCESS table to in-frame rearrangements with V and J called. A share of clones is missing; checked studies link under half to unresolved V genes, and the rest is unexplained. V and J calls and clone size come straight from that table; D and trimming were deduced from the DNA. The sample table lists about 120,000 clones, 75% to 90% of them with a count of one. About 1% of the sample comes from the top ten. The CDR3 measures 14 amino acids from cysteine to phenylalanine. Here the CDR3 DNA is all that survives: 42 bases in frame from base 1. The germline V gene encodes CDR1 LNHNV and CDR2 YYDKDF (reference sequence). Relative to germline, V is missing 3 bases and J is missing 7 bases, with 3 bases of the junction outside any gene match.

The sequence links TRBV15 to TRBJ1-6, with 7 central nucleotides matching TRBD1. The TCR was taken from a woman aged 18-30 years in good health and CMV-seronegative. The sample taken for sequencing was PBMCs. The CDR3 amino acid sequence is: CATSSPGGNSPLHF. Here is the DNA: TGTGCCACCAGCAGCCCAGGGGGGAATTCACCCCTCCACTTT.